Below are 13 T cell receptor beta chains sequenced from a single sample in a study of T cells expressing NK-cell markers. Each CDR3 protein gets one entry in TCRdb, which reprocessed the 5' RACE reads and gives no DNA. The specimen's table records some 110,000 distinct CDR3 sequences. The specimen was blood T cells: a sorted CD56 or NKG2C T cell subset, CD4+ or CD8+ T cells, or bulk PBMC T cells (not recorded which). The receptors originated from a woman aged 18 to 75 in good health.

The chain uses TRBV7-9 and TRBJ1-1; absent DNA, TCRdb's TRBD1 call cannot be checked. The CDR3 sequence is 15 residues long. Germline assignment: CDR1 SEHNR and CDR2 FQNEAQ (reference sequence). This CDR3 reads CASTEGTGMNTEAFF.

The genes are TRBV28 and TRBJ1-4; TCRdb selects TRBD1, and the lack of DNA leaves this call unchecked. Germline CDR1 MDHEN, CDR2 SYDVKM. The CDR3 covers 15 residues. The CDR3: CASSSRWDHNEKLFF. Full variable domain (remainder filled in from reference TRBV28 and TRBJ1-4): DVKVTQSSRYLVKRTGEKVFLECVQDMDHENMFWYRQDPGLGLRLIYFSYDVKMKEKGDIPEGYSVSREKKERFSLILESASTNQTSMYLCASSSRWDHNEKLFFGSGTQLSVL.

V is TRBV4-3 and J is TRBJ2-2; as DNA is missing, the TRBD2 call by TCRdb cannot be tested. The CDR3 is 18 amino acids. Germline values: CDR1 LGHNA, CDR2 YSLEER. CDR3 sequence reads: CASSPRLAGGPNTGELFF.

This clonotype counts as medium-sized by frequency. This chain joins TRBV4-3 and TRBJ2-7. The CDR3 contains 15 residues. Looked up from germline, CDR1 is LGHNA and CDR2 is YSLEER. CDR3 region: CASSQGQGDSYEQYF.

The rearrangement uses TRBV20-1 and TRBJ2-5; TCRdb indicates TRBD1, and absent DNA this call remains unverified. Germline loops: CDR1 DFQATT, CDR2 SNEGSKA (reference sequence). The CDR3 is 16 amino acids. The CDR3 sequence: CSARDLWGANQETQYF.

V is TRBV27 and J is TRBJ2-1; the D call from TCRdb, TRBD2, cannot be confirmed without DNA. In germline, CDR1 is MNHEY, CDR2 SMNVEV (reference sequence). This CDR3 comprises 16 residues. The CDR3 sequence is CASSDSGSGSYNEQFF.

The chain employs TRBV4-3 and TRBJ2-7; TCRdb indicates TRBD2, and absent DNA this call remains unverified. The germline V gene encodes CDR1 LGHNA and CDR2 YSLEER. The CDR3 sequence is 16 residues long. Here the CDR3 reads CASSQGLAGGPYEQYF.

The CDR3 is CASPQKRRTGTGLSNQPQHF. This rearrangement joins TRBV7-7 to TRBJ1-5; TCRdb indicates TRBD1, and absent DNA this call remains unverified. CDR1 and CDR2 (germline): SSHAT, FNYEAQ (reference sequence). This CDR3 contains 20 residues.

This chain connects TRBV7-9 to TRBJ1-5; the D call of TRBD1 rests on TCRdb alone, since no DNA is present to check it. The length of the CDR3 is 17 residues. In germline, CDR1 is SEHNR, CDR2 FQNEAQ (reference sequence). CDR3 in amino acids: CASSSSTGGPNNQPQHF.

V and J are TRBV4-3 and TRBJ2-1. The CDR3 extends over 16 amino acids. CDR1 and CDR2 (germline): LGHNA, YSLEER. This chain's CDR3 is CASSQDAGGSYNEQFF.

The genes are TRBV7-2 and TRBJ2-2. Germline V gene data show CDR1 as SGHTA and CDR2 as FQGNSA. The CDR3 sequence is 16 residues long. The chain's CDR3 is CASSLGVGANTGELFF.

The rearrangement joins TRBV11-2 to TRBJ2-1; TCRdb reports TRBD1, a call that lacks DNA to check it against. The V gene's germline CDR1 is SGHAT and CDR2 FQNNGV. The CDR3 consists of 15 residues. The CDR3 here is CASSPGTGEYNEQFF.

V is TRBV6-5 and J is TRBJ1-3. This CDR3 contains 15 residues. Germline values: CDR1 MNHEY, CDR2 SVGAGI. The CDR3 region is CASSYSASSGNTIYF.